These 29 T cell receptor beta chains share one sample of origin, sequenced in a study of blood T cell repertoires in COVID-19. Assay: immunoSEQ multiplex PCR; the TCRdb copy retains only in-frame clones and omits some. The sample holds about 190,000 clones, roughly 90% seen once. The sequencing input was peripheral blood. All receptors come from a woman between 35 and 50 years old who had recovered from COVID-19.

The V gene is TRBV28, the J gene TRBJ1-5; D is undetermined. Looked up from germline, CDR1 is MDHEN and CDR2 is SYDVKM. The length of the CDR3 is 13 residues. Trimming took 10 bases from V and 0 from J, leaving 10 bases between them. The CDR3 bases are TGTGCCACCTACCGGTATAGCAATCAGCCCCAGCATTTT. It yields the protein CATYRYSNQPQHF.

This sequence joins TRBV30 and TRBJ1-5; D not resolved. The CDR3 runs 14 residues. The ends were cut back, 5 bases at V and 0 bases at J, with 11 bases in the middle. Germline-derived CDR1 and CDR2 are GTSNPN and SVGIG (reference sequence). This chain's CDR3 is CAWGDGNSNQPQHF. In DNA form, the CDR3 reads TGTGCCTGGGGAGACGGTAATAGCAATCAGCCCCAGCATTTT. Filled out from reference TRBV30 and TRBJ1-5, the complete variable domain reads SQTIHQWPATLVQPVGSPLSLECTVEGTSNPNLYWYRQAAGRGLQLLFYSVGIGQISSEVPQNLSASRPQDRQFILSSKKLLLSDSGFYLCAWGDGNSNQPQHFGDGTRLSIL.

The CDR3 spells CASRSQDRGSTEAFF. CDR3 nucleotide sequence: TGTGCCAGCAGATCCCAGGACAGGGGGAGCACTGAAGCTTTCTTT. V gene TRBV27 combines with J gene TRBJ1-1, with 10 positions matching TRBD1. The CDR3 is made up of 15 amino acids. Germline CDR1 reads MNHEY; CDR2 reads SMNVEV (reference sequence). With 6 bases clipped from V and 4 bases from J, the junction kept 8 bases outside the gene matches.

The V and J genes are TRBV6-9 and TRBJ1-1, with unresolved D. In germline, CDR1 is MNHGY, CDR2 SVAAGI. This CDR3 contains 13 residues. V gave up 0 bases and J gave up 6 bases, with 8 bases separating them. CDR3 loop: CASSYSPVPEAFF. As DNA, the CDR3 is TGTGCCAGCAGTTATTCCCCGGTACCTGAAGCTTTCTTT.

The J gene is TRBJ2-2, the V gene TRBV19, with 7 bases fitting TRBD1. The J segment lost 3 bases and the V segment lost 7 bases, leaving 8 bases of the junction unmatched. Germline V lookup: CDR1 LNHDA, CDR2 SQIVND (reference sequence). This CDR3 region has 15 residues. The CDR3 reads CASTFPGQYTGELFF. The CDR3 bases are TGTGCCAGTACCTTTCCGGGACAGTACACCGGGGAGCTGTTTTTT.

The genes are TRBV28 and TRBJ1-2; 12 nucleotides agree with TRBD1. The trim removed 1 base at V and 4 bases at J, leaving 4 bases unmatched. This CDR3 is built from 16 residues. CDR1 and CDR2 from the germline V gene are MDHEN and SYDVKM. CDR3: CASSLLGQGARYGYTF. CDR3 DNA: TGTGCCAGCAGTTTATTGGGACAGGGGGCACGCTATGGCTACACCTTC.

V gene TRBV27 combines with J gene TRBJ1-2, with TRBD1 as a possible D gene (6 bases). Germline lookup yields CDR1 MNHEY and CDR2 SMNVEV (reference sequence). The CDR3 totals 13 residues. V was pared by 2 bases and J by 6 bases, with 10 bases between. CDR3 DNA: TGTGCCAGCAGTTTAGGGGGGGCAGATGGCTACACCTTC. This gives the protein CASSLGGADGYTF.

This chain joins TRBV15 and TRBJ2-3, with TRBD2 as a possible D gene (5 bases). This CDR3 has 15 residues. Trimming removed 0 bases at V and 3 bases at J, with 10 bases between. Germline V lookup: CDR1 LNHNV, CDR2 YYDKDF (reference sequence). CDR3 protein: CATSRDRGGTDTQYF. In DNA form, the CDR3 reads TGTGCCACCAGCAGAGATAGAGGCGGGACAGATACGCAGTATTTT. The full variable domain, with the rest looked up from reference TRBV15 and TRBJ2-3, is DAMVIQNPRYQVTQFGKPVTLSCSQTLNHNVMYWYQQKSSQAPKLLFHYYDKDFNNEADTPDNFQSRRPNTSFCFLDIRSPGLGDTAMYLCATSRDRGGTDTQYFGPGTRLTVL.

The chain has TRBV5-4 and TRBJ1-6, with unresolved D. V was shortened by 0 bases and J by 7 bases, with 11 bases between the two germline ends. The CDR3 spans 15 residues. Germline loops: CDR1 SGHNT, CDR2 YYREEE (reference sequence). The CDR3 is CASSLVGRSNSPLHF. The CDR3 bases are TGTGCCAGCAGCTTGGTGGGCCGGTCCAATTCACCCCTCCACTTT.

The chain uses TRBV6-6 and TRBJ1-4; D is ambiguous. The germline V gene encodes CDR1 MNHNY and CDR2 SVGAGI (reference sequence). The CDR3 totals 14 residues. V dropped 2 bases and J dropped 11 bases, with 15 bases sitting between them. This chain's CDR3 is CASSYRPDAGKLFF. The CDR3 DNA is TGTGCCAGCAGTTACAGACCGGACGCGGGGAAACTGTTTTTT.

V usage is TRBV27 and J usage is TRBJ1-1, with unresolved D. The CDR3 runs 13 residues. Germline V CDR1 and CDR2: MNHEY, SMNVEV (reference sequence). V shed 2 bases and J shed 1 base, with 5 bases lying between them. This chain's CDR3 is CASSLTGNTEAFF. For the CDR3, the DNA is TGTGCCAGCAGTTTAACGGGGAACACTGAAGCTTTCTTT.

The genes are TRBV2 and TRBJ2-7; TRBD1 agrees at 7 bases. The CDR3 spans 13 residues. Trimming cost V 6 bases and J 7 bases; bases outside gene matches: 9. Germline V CDR1 and CDR2: SNHLY, FYNNEI. Here the CDR3 reads CASSATGEAEQYF. The CDR3 DNA follows: TGTGCCAGCAGCGCCACAGGGGAAGCGGAGCAGTACTTC. The whole variable domain, remainder taken from reference TRBV2 and TRBJ2-7, is EPEVTQTPSHQVTQMGQEVILRCVPISNHLYFYWYRQILGQKVEFLVSFYNNEISEKSEIFDDQFSVERPDGSNFTLKIRSTKLEDSAMYFCASSATGEAEQYFGPGTRLTVT.

The table lists this clone with a count of one. The V call is TRBV27, the J call TRBJ2-7; 7 bases fit TRBD1. CDR3 size: 14 residues. V shed 6 bases and J 5 bases; nucleotides not matched to a gene: 10. Germline CDR1 MNHEY, CDR2 SMNVEV (reference sequence). This CDR3 is CASSPTGFGHEQYF. The DNA of the CDR3 is TGTGCCAGCAGCCCGACAGGGTTCGGTCACGAGCAGTACTTC.

This chain joins TRBV4-2 and TRBJ1-1; maybe TRBD1 (5 bases). Trimming pared 0 bases from V and 7 bases from J, leaving 9 bases between. Germline V gene sequence: CDR1 LGHNA, CDR2 YNFKEQ. The CDR3 extends over 13 amino acids. In DNA form, the CDR3 reads TGTGCCAGCAGCCAAGATATGACAGTTGAAGCTTTCTTT. It encodes CASSQDMTVEAFF.

This chain uses TRBV12-1 with TRBJ1-1; the table names TRBD1, a call not compared with the DNA. TRBV12-1 is reported as a pseudogene. The CDR3 spans 15 residues. The CDR3 sequence: CASSFAAGGDTEAFF. CDR3 nucleotides: TGTGCCAGCAGCTTTGCAGCAGGGGGCGACACTGAAGCTTTCTTT.

The chain combines TRBV3-1 (or the pseudogene TRBV3-2) with TRBJ1-2; no firm D call. This CDR3 is 13 amino acids long. Germline CDR1 reads LGHDT; CDR2 reads YNNKEL (reference sequence). Trimming cost V 2 bases and J 4 bases, with 8 bases left between them. The CDR3 coding sequence is TGTGCCAGCAGCCAAACTGCTACCTATGGCTACACCTTC. Its protein is CASSQTATYGYTF.

The rearrangement joins TRBV5-1 to TRBJ2-2; 12 bases map to TRBD2. The CDR3 is made up of 14 amino acids. Germline CDR1 and CDR2: SGHRS and YFSETQ. V was pared by 6 bases and J by 5 bases, with 2 bases of the junction left unmatched. CDR3 sequence (DNA): TGCGCCAGCATAGGGACTAGCGGGACCGGGGAGCTGTTTTTT. Its protein product is CASIGTSGTGELFF.

The V call is TRBV9, the J call TRBJ2-1, with 9 bases aligning to TRBD1. Trimming cost V 2 bases and J 9 bases; bases outside gene matches: 9. Per the germline V gene, CDR1 is SGDLS and CDR2 is YYNGEE. There are 15 residues in the CDR3. CDR3 residues: CASSVLQGALGEQFF. The CDR3 nucleotides read TGTGCCAGCAGCGTTCTACAGGGGGCACTGGGTGAGCAGTTCTTC.

V and J are TRBV19 and TRBJ1-5, with TRBD1 identical over 8 bases. The CDR3 is 14 amino acids. V shed 4 bases, J shed 5 bases, and the junction held 4 bases outside the gene matches. Germline V lookup: CDR1 LNHDA, CDR2 SQIVND (reference sequence). CDR3 sequence: CASSTGGGDQPQHF. The CDR3 DNA follows: TGTGCCAGTAGTACAGGGGGCGGGGATCAGCCCCAGCATTTT.

This clone has more than one count but fewer than ten. The V gene is TRBV5-6, the J gene TRBJ2-6; D uncertain. V lost 4 bases and J 0 bases, leaving 5 bases between the germline ends. Germline-derived CDR1 and CDR2 are SGHDT and YYEEEE. This CDR3 contains 14 residues. This CDR3 is CASSLISGANVLTF. DNA of the CDR3: TGTGCCAGCAGCCTAATCTCTGGGGCCAACGTCCTGACTTTC.

The chain links TRBV27 to TRBJ2-1; the D gene is possibly TRBD2 (6 bases). The CDR3 runs 15 residues. CDR1 MNHEY and CDR2 SMNVEV come from the germline V gene (reference sequence). Trimming took off 6 bases at V and 5 bases at J, with 17 bases between the two ends. The CDR3 DNA reads TGTGCCAGCAGCCTTAGCGGTCAGGGACACAATGAGCAGTTCTTC. This encodes CASSLSGQGHNEQFF.

The chain combines TRBV19 with TRBJ1-1; D unresolved. This CDR3 is built from 12 residues. CDR1 and CDR2 from the germline V gene are LNHDA and SQIVND (reference sequence). Trimming shortened V by 3 bases and J by 10 bases, and 12 bases separated the two germline ends. Here the CDR3 reads CASSISSSGAFF. The CDR3 region has the DNA TGTGCCAGTAGTATCAGTTCCAGTGGAGCTTTCTTT.

The J gene is TRBJ1-1, the V gene TRBV18, with 7 bases matching TRBD1. CDR1 is KGHSH and CDR2 is LQKENI in the germline V gene. After removal of 0 bases from V and 4 bases from J, the junction contained 5 bases not matched to a gene. The CDR3 length is 15 residues. The CDR3: CASSPPMQGGTEAFF. The CDR3 DNA is TGTGCCAGCTCACCACCGATGCAGGGGGGCACTGAAGCTTTCTTT.

This chain joins TRBV4-2 and TRBJ2-1, with D possibly TRBD2 on 6 matching bases. In germline, CDR1 is LGHNA, CDR2 YNFKEQ. The CDR3 covers 16 residues. V was pared by 0 bases and J by 2 bases, with 11 bases between. The CDR3: CASSQDLGGTYNEQFF. The CDR3 DNA follows: TGTGCCAGCAGCCAAGATCTGGGGGGAACCTACAATGAGCAGTTCTTC.

This rearrangement joins TRBV11-2 to TRBJ1-1; TRBD1 matches 8 bases. The CDR3 length is 15 residues. With V trimmed by 2 bases and J by 2 bases, 4 bases remained unmatched. The germline gives CDR1 SGHAT, CDR2 FQNNGV. The CDR3 sequence: CASSLIDRGNTEAFF. CDR3 DNA: TGTGCCAGCAGCTTAATAGACAGGGGCAACACTGAAGCTTTCTTT.

The V gene is TRBV5-8, the J gene TRBJ1-4; weak D call: TRBD1 (6 bases). The V end lost 0 bases, the J end lost 14 bases, and 11 bases lay between the germline ends. CDR1 is SGHTS and CDR2 is YDEGEE in the germline V gene. CDR3 size: 12 residues. DNA of the CDR3: TGTGCCAGCAGCTTGGATCAGGGGAGTCTGTTTTTT. This codes for CASSLDQGSLFF.

This clone was seen once. The rearrangement links TRBV30 to TRBJ2-6; TRBD1 matches at 7 bases. CDR3 length: 17 residues. Germline V CDR1 and CDR2: GTSNPN, SVGIG (reference sequence). V was clipped by 5 bases and J by 1 base; unmatched bases: 11. The CDR3 nucleotides are TGTGCCTGGGTCAGGGGGTTCGTCTCGTCTGGGGCCAACGTCCTGACTTTC. Protein sequence: CAWVRGFVSSGANVLTF.

In nucleotides, the CDR3 is TGTGCCAGCAGTTTGACAGATTACTCCACCCTCCACTTT. This sequence encodes CASSLTDYSTLHF. The chain is built from TRBV12-3 or TRBV12-4 and TRBJ1-6; perhaps TRBD1 as D (5 bases). V lost 3 bases to trimming and J lost 14 bases, with 14 bases between them. The CDR3 is 13 residues long.

The V gene is TRBV5-1, the J gene TRBJ2-1; 7 nucleotides line up with TRBD1. The V segment lost 3 bases and the J segment 5 bases; nucleotides outside the gene matches: 5. The CDR3 runs 14 residues. Per the germline V gene, CDR1 is SGHRS and CDR2 is YFSETQ. The CDR3 DNA reads TGCGCCAGCAGCTCCCGGACAGGCCACAATGAGCAGTTCTTC. Translated: CASSSRTGHNEQFF.